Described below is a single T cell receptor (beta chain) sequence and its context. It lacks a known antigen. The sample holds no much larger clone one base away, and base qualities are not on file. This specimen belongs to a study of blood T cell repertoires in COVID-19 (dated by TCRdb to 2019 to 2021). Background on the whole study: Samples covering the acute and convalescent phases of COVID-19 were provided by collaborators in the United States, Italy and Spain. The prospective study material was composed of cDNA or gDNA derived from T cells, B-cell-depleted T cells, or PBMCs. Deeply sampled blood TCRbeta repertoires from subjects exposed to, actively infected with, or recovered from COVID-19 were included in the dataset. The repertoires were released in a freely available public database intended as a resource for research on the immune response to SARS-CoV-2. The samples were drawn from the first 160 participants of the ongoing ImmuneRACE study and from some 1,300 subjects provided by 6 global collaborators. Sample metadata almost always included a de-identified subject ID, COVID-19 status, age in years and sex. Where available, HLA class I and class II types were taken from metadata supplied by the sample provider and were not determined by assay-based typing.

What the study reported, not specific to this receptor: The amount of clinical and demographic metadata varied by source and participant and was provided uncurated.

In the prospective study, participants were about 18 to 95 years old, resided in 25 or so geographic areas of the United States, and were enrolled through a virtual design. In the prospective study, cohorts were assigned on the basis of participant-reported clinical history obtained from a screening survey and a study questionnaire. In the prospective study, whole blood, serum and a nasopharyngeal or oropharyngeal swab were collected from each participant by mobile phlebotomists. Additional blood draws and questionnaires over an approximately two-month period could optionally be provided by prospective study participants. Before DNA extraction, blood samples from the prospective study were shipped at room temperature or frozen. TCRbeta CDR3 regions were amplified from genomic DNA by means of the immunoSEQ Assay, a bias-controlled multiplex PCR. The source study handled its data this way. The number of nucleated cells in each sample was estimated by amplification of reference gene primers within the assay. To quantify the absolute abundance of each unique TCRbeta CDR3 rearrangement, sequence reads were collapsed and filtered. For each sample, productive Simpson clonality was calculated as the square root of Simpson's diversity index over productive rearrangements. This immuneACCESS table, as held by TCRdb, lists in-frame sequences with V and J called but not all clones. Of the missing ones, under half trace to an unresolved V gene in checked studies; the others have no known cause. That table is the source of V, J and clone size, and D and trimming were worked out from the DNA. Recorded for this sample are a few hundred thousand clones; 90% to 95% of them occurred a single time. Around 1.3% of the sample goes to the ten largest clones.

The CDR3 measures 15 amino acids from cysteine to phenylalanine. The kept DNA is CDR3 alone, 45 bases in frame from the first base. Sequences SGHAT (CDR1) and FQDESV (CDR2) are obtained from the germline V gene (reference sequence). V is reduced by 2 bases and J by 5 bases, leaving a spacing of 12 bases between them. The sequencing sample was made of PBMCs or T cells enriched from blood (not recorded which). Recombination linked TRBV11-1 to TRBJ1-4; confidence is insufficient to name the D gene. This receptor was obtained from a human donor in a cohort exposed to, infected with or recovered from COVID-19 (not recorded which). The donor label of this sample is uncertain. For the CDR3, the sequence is CASSLNLGGNEKLFF. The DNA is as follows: TGTGCCAGCAGCTTAAATCTCGGCGGGAATGAAAAACTGTTTTTT.